The TCR beta chain described here comes from a study of cytomegalovirus exposure and HLA in healthy donors. This CDR3 is built from 14 residues. Germline assignment: CDR1 LNHDA and CDR2 SQIVND (reference sequence). V lost 5 bases to trimming and J lost 1 base; unmatched junction nucleotides: 2. A note on this clone: No antigen is known for it.

PCR amplification relied on 60 Vbeta primers (plus 13 Jbeta primers). The data were produced by immunoSEQ multiplex PCR, yet TCRdb's version contains in-frame clones alone and is incomplete. This sample carries fewer than 130,000 clones, 70% to 80% of them seen once, and the ten largest clones take approximately 3%. Findings of the study overall: A cluster of highly shared sequence variants was likely a sequencing artifact. Per a prior analysis, the majority of TCR beta V segments were productive roughly 90% or roughly 30% of the time. Analysis was performed later, and it showed HLA-associated TCR beta chains to be more clonally expanded than equally common others. V- and J-gene trimming of TCR beta was linked (in a later analysis) to a missense DCLRE1C variant.

The source material was PBMCs. The chain links TRBV19 to TRBJ2-3; 8 nucleotides align to TRBD2. This TCR was sampled from a woman in her forties in good health and CMV-seronegative. CDR3 sequence (DNA): TGTGCCAGTAGTGGAGCGGGGGGCACAGATACGCAGTATTTT. Its protein is CASSGAGGTDTQYF.